This T cell receptor beta chain was retrieved from a study of T-cell reconstitution after alpha-beta-depleted transplantation in children (dated by TCRdb to 2016 to 2017). Regarding the research as a whole: The study quantitatively tracked T-cell immune reconstitution after TCRalphabeta/CD19-depleted allogeneic hematopoietic cell transplantation in children using TCR repertoire profiling. Summary of the overall study and its limitations: In some patients, high TCRbeta diversity at day 60 was attributed to recipient T cells and intrathymic progenitors that had survived conditioning. About two months after transplant, the apparently early recovery of alphabetaT-cell counts reportedly depended on just several hundred clones that had expanded rapidly and came from non-depleted graft cells. Over the following months the frequencies of hyperexpanded clones went down, and after one year T-cell counts and TCRbeta diversity were mostly credited to newly produced T cells.

What this sample's treatment or condition label stands for: allogeneic hematopoietic cell transplantation with graft depleted of TCRalphabeta T cells and CD19 B cells. TCRalphabeta/CD19-depleted allogeneic hematopoietic cell grafts were given to the transplant recipients, all of whom were children. Points on this clonotype: Its cognate antigen has yet to be identified. No per-base quality is available; no much larger clone lies one base away.

Taken from the germline V gene, the CDR1 and CDR2 loops are MDHEN and SYDVKM. For this chain, trimming is 6 bases at the V end and 5 bases at the J end, and the number of junction bases without a gene match is 7. The cysteine opens and the phenylalanine closes a CDR3 of 14 amino acids. The only DNA kept is the CDR3, 42 bases in frame from the first base. The library was generated by PCR. Sequencing was performed on an Illumina HiSeq 2500. TCR libraries were prepared with molecular barcoding, using unique molecular identifiers to normalize TCRbeta repertoire quantification. TCRdb reworked the public reads: Q25 trimming with fastp, MiXCR clone assembly, productive beta chains retained. Rows matching on CDR3 protein sequence are summarized as one entry with the most common DNA and genes. This sample lists about 240,000 distinct CDR3 sequences; about a quarter were detected once. The ten most abundant clones make up 2% to 3% of the sample.

The TCR sequence derives from a girl aged 2 to 9 with Fanconi anemia, due to receive a stem cell transplant. Recombination connected TRBV28 to TRBJ2-7; TRBD2 aligns with 10 central bases. This material consisted of PBMCs, taken before TCRalphabeta/CD19-depleted stem cell transplant. The sequenced DNA: TGTGCCAGCAGGCCTAGCGGGAGAAGCGACGAGCAGTACTTC. The resulting protein is CASRPSGRSDEQYF.